Included here is one T cell receptor (beta chain) sequence, with context. Antigen: not known. Germline V lookup: CDR1 KGHSH, CDR2 LQKENI. V lost 3 bases to trimming and J lost 8 bases; unmatched junction nucleotides: 5. The CDR3 runs to 14 residues. These data are taken from a study of OX40 agonist ivuxolimab in advanced cancers. Samples were taken at baseline and on day 1 of cycles 4 and 7. Notes on the study in general: Both blood CD4+ and CD8+ T cells showed clonal growth by week 6 at 0.1 to 3.0 mg/kg.

Method: immunoSEQ multiplex PCR; TCRdb's copy keeps in-frame clones and lacks some. The sample shows about 6,500 clones, 69% of them seen only once. This material consisted of CD4+ or CD8+ T cells sorted from blood, taken in a trial of the OX40 agonist ivuxolimab. The V call is TRBV18, the J call TRBJ1-2, with 11 bases identical to TRBD1. This receptor was identified in an adult with an advanced solid tumor such as melanoma, head and neck, liver or kidney cancer. The CDR3 DNA reads as TGTGCCAGCTCACCGGACAGGGGGCTTTACGGCTACACCTTC. Translating it yields CASSPDRGLYGYTF.